This T cell receptor (beta chain) was documented in a study of T cell responses to AZD1222 COVID-19 vaccine. On this clone itself: What it recognizes is unknown.

The repertoire was sequenced with immunoSEQ multiplex PCR; TCRdb's copy has only in-frame clones and lacks some. In the table there are about 130,000 clones, less than 95% of which are singletons. Per the germline V gene, CDR1 is MDHEN and CDR2 is SYDVKM. This CDR3 has 14 amino acids. V lost 6 bases, J lost 7 bases, and 15 bases lay in between. General study results and limits: No day 14 peak samples; only post-peak repertoires were characterized.

This material consisted of peripheral blood, taken on day 0 of MenACWY control vaccination. This TCR derives from an adult in good health. This rearrangement joins TRBV28 to TRBJ1-4, with a tentative D call TRBD1 (6 bases). CDR3 DNA: TGTGCCAGCAGGGAGGGGGTTCGCGGTGAAAAACTGTTTTTT. This gives the protein CASREGVRGEKLFF.